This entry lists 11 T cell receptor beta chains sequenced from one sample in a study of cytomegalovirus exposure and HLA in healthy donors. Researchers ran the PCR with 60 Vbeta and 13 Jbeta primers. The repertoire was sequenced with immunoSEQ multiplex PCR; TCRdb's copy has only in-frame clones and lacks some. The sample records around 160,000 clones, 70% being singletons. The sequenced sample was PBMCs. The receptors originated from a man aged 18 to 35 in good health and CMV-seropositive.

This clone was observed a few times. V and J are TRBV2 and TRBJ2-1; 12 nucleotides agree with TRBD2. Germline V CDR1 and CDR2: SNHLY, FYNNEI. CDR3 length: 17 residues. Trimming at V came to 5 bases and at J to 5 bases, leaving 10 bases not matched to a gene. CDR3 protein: CASSPLAGGPANNEQFF. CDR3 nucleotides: TGTGCCAGCAGTCCCCTAGCGGGGGGGCCAGCGAACAATGAGCAGTTCTTC. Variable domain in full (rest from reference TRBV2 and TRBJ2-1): EPEVTQTPSHQVTQMGQEVILRCVPISNHLYFYWYRQILGQKVEFLVSFYNNEISEKSEIFDDQFSVERPDGSNFTLKIRSTKLEDSAMYFCASSPLAGGPANNEQFFGPGTRLTVL.

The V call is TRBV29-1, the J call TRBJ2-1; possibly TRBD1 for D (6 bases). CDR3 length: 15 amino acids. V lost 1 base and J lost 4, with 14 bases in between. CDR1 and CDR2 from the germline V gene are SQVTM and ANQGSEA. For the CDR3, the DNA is TGCAGCGTTGAAGGGAGGAGGACAGCTTACAATGAGCAGTTCTTC. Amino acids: CSVEGRRTAYNEQFF.

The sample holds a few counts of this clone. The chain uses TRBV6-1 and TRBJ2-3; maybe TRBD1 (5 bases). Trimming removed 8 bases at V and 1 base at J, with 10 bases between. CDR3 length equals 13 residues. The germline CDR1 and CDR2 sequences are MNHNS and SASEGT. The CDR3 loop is CASSETGTDTQYF. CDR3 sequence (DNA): TGTGCCAGCTCCGAGACAGGCACAGATACGCAGTATTTT.

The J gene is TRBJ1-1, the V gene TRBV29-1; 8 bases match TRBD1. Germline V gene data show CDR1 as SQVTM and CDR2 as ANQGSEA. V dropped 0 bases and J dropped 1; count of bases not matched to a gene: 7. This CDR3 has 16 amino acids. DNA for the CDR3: TGCAGCGTTGAAGATCAAGGGGGACAGGAGAACACTGAAGCTTTCTTT. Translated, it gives CSVEDQGGQENTEAFF.

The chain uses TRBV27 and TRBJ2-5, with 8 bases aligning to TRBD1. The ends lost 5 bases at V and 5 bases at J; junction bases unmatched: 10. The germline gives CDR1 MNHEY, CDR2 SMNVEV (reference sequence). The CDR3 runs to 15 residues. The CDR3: CASSRWTGIGETQYF. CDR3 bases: TGTGCCAGCAGTCGCTGGACAGGGATTGGGGAGACCCAGTACTTC.

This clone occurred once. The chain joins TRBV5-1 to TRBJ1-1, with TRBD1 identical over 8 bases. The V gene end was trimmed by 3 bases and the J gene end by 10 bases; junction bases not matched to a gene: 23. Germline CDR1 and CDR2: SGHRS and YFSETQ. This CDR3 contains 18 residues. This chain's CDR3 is CASSSRAQGAKGSQVAFF. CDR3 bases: TGCGCCAGCAGCTCTCGGGCTCAGGGGGCGAAAGGATCGCAAGTAGCTTTCTTT.

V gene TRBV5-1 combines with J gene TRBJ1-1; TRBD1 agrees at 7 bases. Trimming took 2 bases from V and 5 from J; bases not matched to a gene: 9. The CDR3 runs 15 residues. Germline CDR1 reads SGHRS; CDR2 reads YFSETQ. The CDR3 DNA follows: TGCGCCAGCAGCTTACGAGAGGGGGCGCGGACTGAAGCTTTCTTT. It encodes CASSLREGARTEAFF.

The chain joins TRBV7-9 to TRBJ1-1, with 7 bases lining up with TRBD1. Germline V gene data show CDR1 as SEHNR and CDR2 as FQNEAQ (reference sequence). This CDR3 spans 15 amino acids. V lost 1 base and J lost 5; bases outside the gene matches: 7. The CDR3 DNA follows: TGTGCCAGCAGCTTAGGATCTACAGGGGTAACTGAAGCTTTCTTT. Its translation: CASSLGSTGVTEAFF. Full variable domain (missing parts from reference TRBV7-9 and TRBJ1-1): DTGVSQNPRHKITKRGQNVTFRCDPISEHNRLYWYRQTLGQGPEFLTYFQNEAQLEKSRLLSDRFSAERPKGSFSTLEIQRTEQGDSAMYLCASSLGSTGVTEAFFGQGTRLTVV.

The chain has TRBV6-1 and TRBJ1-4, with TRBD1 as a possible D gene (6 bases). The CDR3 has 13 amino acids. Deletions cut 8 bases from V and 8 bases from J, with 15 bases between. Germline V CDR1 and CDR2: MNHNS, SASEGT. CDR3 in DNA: TGTGCCAGCGGGGAGACAGGAGAAGAAAAACTGTTTTTT. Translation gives CASGETGEEKLFF.

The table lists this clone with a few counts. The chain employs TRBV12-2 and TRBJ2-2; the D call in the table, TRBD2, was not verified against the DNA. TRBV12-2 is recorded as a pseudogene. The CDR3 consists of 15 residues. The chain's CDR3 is CASRLARLDTGELFF. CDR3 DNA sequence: TGTGCAAGTCGCTTGGCCCGGCTAGACACCGGGGAGCTGTTTTTT.

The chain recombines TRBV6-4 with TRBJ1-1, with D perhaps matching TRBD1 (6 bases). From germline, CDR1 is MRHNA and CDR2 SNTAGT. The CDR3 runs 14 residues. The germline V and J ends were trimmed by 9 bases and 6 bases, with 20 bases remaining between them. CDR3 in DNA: TGTGCCAGTAGTCTTGAGGCAGGGGACCCTGAAGCTTTCTTT. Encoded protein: CASSLEAGDPEAFF.